This T cell receptor beta chain derives from a study of PD-1 blockade in classical Hodgkin lymphoma (dated by TCRdb to between 2020 and 2021). About the investigation overall: Nivolumab dosing was 3 mg/kg intravenously every 2 weeks, continuing until either disease progression or unacceptable toxicity. To define a peripheral blood immune signature of response to PD-1 blockade in classical Hodgkin lymphoma, the study combined TCR beta sequencing with CyTOF. Study-wide conclusions, independent of this receptor: Among trial patients, those achieving complete response had baseline diversity similar to that of newly diagnosed patients, while diversity was significantly lower in partial responders and progressors. Lower diversity was seen in patients whose nivolumab began less than 1 year after ASCT, and these patients were left out of later analyses so that immune reconstitution would not confound the results. Baseline TCR diversity was reported to be lower in newly diagnosed patients than in healthy donors and to be lower still in relapsed/refractory patients. CD4+ but not CD8+ TCR diversity rose significantly by C4D1 (p=0.0027 vs p=0.16), most apparent in complete responders (p=0.02). The study was restricted to a single clinical trial cohort, and the causes of repertoire differences, possibly disease activity or prior therapy, were left undefined.

The Qiagen DNeasy kit was used to extract genomic DNA both from unsorted PBMCs and from the negatively selected CD4+ and CD8+ fractions. Amplification of TCR beta CDR3 regions was done by immunoSEQ multiplex PCR with primers that anneal to V and J segments. A synthetic immune receptor repertoire was used to minimize amplification bias, and remaining bias was computationally removed after sequencing. In the source study's methods: Repertoire diversity was quantified as the Shannon entropy index using custom Python scripts. Unsorted, CD4+ and CD8+ repertoires were analyzed separately, except in combined analyses where CD4+ and CD8+ sequences were merged in silico. A clone was considered expanded if an increase in frequency of at least 2-fold after treatment relative to C1D1 was found, and a pseudocount of 0.5 was applied to clones undetected at baseline. Clones with 0 or 1 copy at C1D1 were defined as singleton clones, while clones with 2 or more copies were defined as non-singleton clones. Clones expanded in unsorted samples were annotated as CD4+, CD8+ or unknown by matching protein sequences in sorted samples from the same patient. Wilcoxon tests were applied to paired samples to test diversity changes from C1D1 to C4D1. As stored in TCRdb, this immuneACCESS dataset retains in-frame rearrangements with V and J assigned. A fraction of the clones does not appear; measured against another copy, unresolved V genes explain less than half of the discrepancy, and the remainder lacks a known reason. Clonal size and the V and J genes are those of that table, whereas D and trimming came from the DNA. The sample contains 100,000 to 120,000 clones, around 90% of them found a single time. The ten largest clonotypes hold around 17% of the sample.

The intended sense of this specimen's time point label: cycle 4 day 1 (C4D1), after less than seven weeks of nivolumab. Relapse after autologous stem cell transplantation had occurred in all trial patients, and cohorts A, B and C were distinguished by prior brentuximab vedotin exposure. The trial cohort comprised around 60 patients with relapsed/refractory classical Hodgkin lymphoma whose best overall responses were complete response, partial response or progressive disease. In the multi-cohort phase II CheckMate 205 trial, trial patients received single-agent nivolumab. Best overall response was determined by an independent review committee according to the 2007 International Working Group response criteria. PBMCs from the trial were collected at three points: immediately before nivolumab initiation (C1D1), and during therapy at cycle 2 day 1 and cycle 4 day 1. Peripheral blood was collected in 8 mL Vacutainer Cell Preparation Tubes, from which PBMCs were isolated by centrifugation and then cryopreserved.

With regard to this clone: The target of this receptor is not known. No clone much larger than this one lies a single base away; base qualities are absent.

The CDR3, from cysteine to phenylalanine, totals 18 residues. Solely the CDR3 DNA is kept, with 54 bases framed from the first base. CDR1 and CDR2 were assigned from the germline V gene as SGHRS and YFSETQ. Trimming takes 6 bases off V and 0 bases off J; junction bases not matched to a gene: 12. This sample comprised peripheral blood mononuclear cells (PBMCs), obtained before the fourth cycle of nivolumab. This clonotype was sampled from a human donor with classical Hodgkin lymphoma. In this chain, TRBV5-1 is recombined with TRBJ2-6; a stretch of 7 junction bases matches TRBD1. The bases read TGCGCCAGCACTAGTTGGGGGACAGCCCGCTCTGGGGCCAACGTCCTGACTTTC. The resulting protein is CASTSWGTARSGANVLTF.